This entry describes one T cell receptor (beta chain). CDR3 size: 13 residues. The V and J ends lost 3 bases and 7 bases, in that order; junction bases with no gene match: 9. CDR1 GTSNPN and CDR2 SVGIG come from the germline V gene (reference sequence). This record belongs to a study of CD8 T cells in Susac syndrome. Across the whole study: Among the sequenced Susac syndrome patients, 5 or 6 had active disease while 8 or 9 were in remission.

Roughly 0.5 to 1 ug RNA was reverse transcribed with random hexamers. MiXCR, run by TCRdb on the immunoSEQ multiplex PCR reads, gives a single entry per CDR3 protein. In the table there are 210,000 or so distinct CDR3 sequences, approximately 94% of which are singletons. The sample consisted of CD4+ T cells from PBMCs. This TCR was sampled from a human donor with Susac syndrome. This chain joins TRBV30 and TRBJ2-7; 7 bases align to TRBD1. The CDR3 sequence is CAWRRDSLMEQYF. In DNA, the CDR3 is TGTGCCTGGAGACGGGACAGCCTCATGGAGCAGTACTTC.